These 24 T cell receptor beta chains came from one sample sequenced in a study of shared clonotypes between healthy human individuals (dated by TCRdb to 2020 to 2021). Libraries were constructed by the immunoSEQ multiplex PCR assay. The table was pulled from immuneACCESS by TCRdb, which kept in-frame rearrangements only. Such tables lose some clones; where checked, under half of the loss comes from unresolved V genes, and the rest has no known cause. The sample table contains approximately 400,000 clones; only one count was recorded for about 96% of them. The top ten clonotypes cover about 0.32% of the sample. The sequenced material came from memory CD8+ T cells sorted from blood. The cell subset or site label on this specimen signifies: CD45RO+ cells pooled with CCR7-negative TemRA cells. The receptors shown here come from a man aged 25-40 years in good health.

The chain joins TRBV28 to TRBJ2-7; 8 nucleotides match TRBD1. J gave up 5 bases and V 4 bases, and 10 bases lay outside the gene matches. Per germline, CDR1 MDHEN and CDR2 SYDVKM. The CDR3 consists of 15 residues. This chain's CDR3 is CASSSEGTGEHEQYF. The CDR3, as DNA: TGTGCCAGCAGTTCCGAAGGGACAGGCGAGCACGAGCAGTACTTC.

This chain joins TRBV28 and TRBJ2-3, with D perhaps TRBD2 (5 bases). CDR1 MDHEN and CDR2 SYDVKM come from the germline V gene. CDR3 size: 15 residues. V was shortened by 5 bases and J by 0 bases, with 12 bases between the two germline ends. The CDR3 region has the DNA TGTGCCAGCAGTCTAGAGGGCCTTAGCACAGATACGCAGTATTTT. Protein sequence: CASSLEGLSTDTQYF.

This chain connects TRBV5-1 to TRBJ1-2; D remains ambiguous. The germline V gene encodes CDR1 SGHRS and CDR2 YFSETQ. The CDR3 extends over 13 amino acids. V shed 1 base and J shed 8 bases, with 12 bases lying between them. DNA for the CDR3: TGCGCCAGCAGCTTGTTCGAAGGAGGAGGCTACACCTTC. Translation gives CASSLFEGGGYTF. The variable domain in full, with the rest retrieved from reference TRBV5-1 and TRBJ1-2, is KAGVTQTPRYLIKTRGQQVTLSCSPISGHRSVSWYQQTPGQGLQFLFEYFSETQRNKGNFPGRFSGRQFSNSRSEMNVSTLELGDSALYLCASSLFEGGGYTFGSGTRLTVV.

The chain recombines TRBV30 with TRBJ2-2, with 10 positions matching TRBD1. Germline CDR1 and CDR2: GTSNPN and SVGIG (reference sequence). The CDR3 covers 15 residues. The V segment lost 7 bases and the J segment 7 bases; nucleotides outside the gene matches: 12. The CDR3: CASESGTGVGGELFF. Written as DNA, the CDR3 is TGTGCCTCAGAATCCGGGACAGGGGTTGGCGGGGAGCTGTTTTTT.

V gene TRBV28 combines with J gene TRBJ2-3; D is uncertain. This CDR3 is 14 amino acids long. V was clipped by 6 bases and J by 1 base, with 11 bases between them. Germline V gene data show CDR1 as MDHEN and CDR2 as SYDVKM. The CDR3 region has the DNA TGTGCCAGCAGGCTAGGTAGGGGCACAGATACGCAGTATTTT. It yields the protein CASRLGRGTDTQYF.

This chain joins TRBV18 and TRBJ2-6, with D uncertain. Trimming took 2 bases from V and 0 from J, leaving 11 bases between them. Germline CDR1 reads KGHSH; CDR2 reads LQKENI. The CDR3 totals 17 residues. In DNA form, the CDR3 reads TGTGCCAGCTCACCATTGTACGGAACCTCTGGGGCCAACGTCCTGACTTTC. Its protein is CASSPLYGTSGANVLTF.

This chain uses TRBV6-1 with TRBJ2-1, with 12 positions matching TRBD2. The CDR3 spans 15 residues. V lost 5 bases to trimming and J lost 5 bases; unmatched junction nucleotides: 4. The germline CDR1 and CDR2 sequences are MNHNS and SASEGT. The CDR3 spells CASSLTSGGNNEQFF. The CDR3 DNA follows: TGTGCCAGCAGTCTGACTAGCGGGGGAAACAATGAGCAGTTCTTC.

The chain couples TRBV5-1 to TRBJ2-2; a weak D match, TRBD2 (6 bases). The CDR3 has 16 residues. The ends were cut back, 6 bases at V and 4 bases at J, with 19 bases in the middle. CDR1 is SGHRS and CDR2 is YFSETQ in the germline V gene. The CDR3 sequence: CASTSLLAEITGELFF. The CDR3 DNA reads TGCGCCAGCACTTCTCTCTTAGCGGAAATCACCGGGGAGCTGTTTTTT.

The chain carries TRBV9 and TRBJ1-5; TRBD1 agrees at 9 bases. The germline V gene encodes CDR1 SGDLS and CDR2 YYNGEE. This CDR3 spans 13 amino acids. The V gene end was trimmed by 5 bases and the J gene end by 7 bases; junction bases not matched to a gene: 4. CDR3 sequence: CASSTGGMQPQHF. Written as DNA, the CDR3 is TGTGCCAGCAGTACAGGGGGCATGCAGCCCCAGCATTTT. Full variable domain (missing parts from reference TRBV9 and TRBJ1-5): DSGVTQTPKHLITATGQRVTLRCSPRSGDLSVYWYQQSLDQGLQFLIQYYNGEERAKGNILERFSAQQFPDLHSELNLSSLELGDSALYFCASSTGGMQPQHFGDGTRLSIL.

The chain joins TRBV5-4 to TRBJ2-7; 8 bases fit TRBD2. CDR3 length: 15 amino acids. After removal of 0 bases from V and 2 bases from J, the junction contained 4 bases not matched to a gene. Germline values: CDR1 SGHNT, CDR2 YYREEE (reference sequence). The CDR3 region has the DNA TGTGCCAGCAGCTTGGTAGGTAGCGGGGCCTACGAGCAGTACTTC. Its translation is CASSLVGSGAYEQYF.

The rearrangement links TRBV7-8 to TRBJ1-2, with D perhaps TRBD1 (5 bases). This CDR3 spans 15 amino acids. The germline gives CDR1 SGHVS, CDR2 FQNEAQ. The ends were cut back, 5 bases at V and 5 bases at J, with 18 bases in the middle. The CDR3 loop is CASSQPSLGPYGYTF. The CDR3 DNA reads TGTGCCAGCAGCCAACCCTCCCTGGGACCGTATGGCTACACCTTC.

With respect to this clone: The junction shows a germline mismatch at one end, possibly a read error. V and J are TRBV4-1 and TRBJ2-5; the match to TRBD2 covers 11 bases. Looked up from germline, CDR1 is MGHRA and CDR2 is YSYEKL. The CDR3 runs to 14 residues. The CDR3 sequence is CASSYGGLAETRYF. The DNA for the CDR3 is TGCGCCAGCAGCTATGGGGGACTAGCGGAGACCCGGTACTTC.

The chain joins TRBV10-3 to TRBJ1-5, with D uncertain. CDR1 and CDR2 from the germline V gene are ENHRY and SYGVKD. Deletions cut 4 bases from V and 5 bases from J, with 3 bases between. The CDR3 spans 11 residues. This CDR3 is CAISGHQPQHF. As DNA, the CDR3 is TGTGCCATCAGTGGGCATCAGCCCCAGCATTTT.

The genes are TRBV29-1 and TRBJ2-1; 11 nucleotides agree with TRBD2. The CDR3 is 14 residues long. V shed 2 bases, J shed 4 bases, and the junction held 1 base outside the gene matches. Germline values: CDR1 SQVTM, CDR2 ANQGSEA. CDR3 residues: CSVETSGSYNEQFF. The CDR3, as DNA: TGCAGCGTTGAAACTAGCGGGAGTTACAATGAGCAGTTCTTC.

The J gene is TRBJ1-2, the V gene TRBV28, with D unclear. Trimming removed 6 bases from V and 3 bases from J, with 5 bases in between. This CDR3 has 11 residues. Germline lookup yields CDR1 MDHEN and CDR2 SYDVKM. In DNA, the CDR3 is TGTGCCAGCAGAGTTGACTATGGCTACACCTTC. Amino acids: CASRVDYGYTF.

The chain combines TRBV5-4 with TRBJ1-1, with D unresolved. CDR3 size: 13 residues. Trimming pared 0 bases from V and 0 bases from J, leaving 3 bases between. Germline CDR1 and CDR2: SGHNT and YYREEE (reference sequence). The CDR3 loop is CASSLALNTEAFF. The CDR3 DNA reads TGTGCCAGCAGCTTGGCACTGAACACTGAAGCTTTCTTT.

This clone was detected only a few times. This sequence joins TRBV30 and TRBJ1-4; 7 bases map to TRBD1. The germline V gene encodes CDR1 GTSNPN and CDR2 SVGIG (reference sequence). The V segment lost 0 bases and the J segment 5 bases; nucleotides outside the gene matches: 3. The CDR3 is made up of 14 amino acids. In DNA, the CDR3 is TGTGCCTGGAGTGTAGACAGGGAGAATGAAAAACTGTTTTTT. Its translation: CAWSVDRENEKLFF.

The chain employs TRBV2 and TRBJ2-7; possible D gene TRBD1, 6 bases. In germline, CDR1 is SNHLY, CDR2 FYNNEI. The CDR3 sequence is 13 residues long. V was clipped by 4 bases and J by 0 bases, with 7 bases between them. CDR3 region: CASSADSSYEQYF. CDR3 nucleotides: TGTGCCAGCAGTGCGGACAGCTCCTACGAGCAGTACTTC.

This clone was found once. This rearrangement joins TRBV27 to TRBJ2-7, with 7 bases identical to TRBD1. V dropped 3 bases and J dropped 3; count of bases not matched to a gene: 2. Germline lookup yields CDR1 MNHEY and CDR2 SMNVEV (reference sequence). The CDR3 runs to 13 residues. The chain's CDR3 is CASSFRQGYEQYF. CDR3 nucleotide sequence: TGTGCCAGCAGTTTCCGACAGGGCTACGAGCAGTACTTC.

The chain is built from TRBV19 and TRBJ1-5; 7 bases fit TRBD1. Germline assignment: CDR1 LNHDA and CDR2 SQIVND (reference sequence). The CDR3 consists of 15 residues. The V and J ends lost 7 bases and 7 bases, in that order; junction bases with no gene match: 13. The CDR3: CASTPSPGGRQPQHF. CDR3 nucleotides: TGTGCCAGTACCCCAAGTCCAGGGGGGAGGCAGCCCCAGCATTTT.

The chain uses TRBV9 and TRBJ2-2; the D call may be TRBD1 or TRBD2 (6 bases each). The germline V gene encodes CDR1 SGDLS and CDR2 YYNGEE. Trimming removed 5 bases at V and 3 bases at J, with 8 bases between. The CDR3 runs 13 residues. DNA for the CDR3: TGTGCCAGCAGGAGGGGGGACACCGGGGAGCTGTTTTTT. Protein product: CASRRGDTGELFF.

The CDR3 loop is CASSGTGTSGGRSYEQYF. CDR3 bases: TGTGCCAGCAGCGGAACCGGGACTAGCGGAGGCCGAAGCTACGAGCAGTACTTC. The chain employs TRBV7-9 and TRBJ2-7; TRBD2 matches at 11 bases. The CDR3 spans 18 residues. From germline, CDR1 is SEHNR and CDR2 FQNEAQ (reference sequence). V lost 5 bases, J lost 3 bases, and 15 bases stayed unmatched.

This clone was counted once. This rearrangement joins TRBV7-6 to TRBJ2-3; 9 nucleotides agree with TRBD2. J lost 1 base, V lost 2 bases, and 7 bases had no gene match. The CDR3 spans 17 residues. CDR1 and CDR2 from the germline V gene are SGHVS and FNYEAQ. The CDR3 DNA follows: TGTGCCAGCAGCTTACTAGCGGGGCAAAGGGGCACAGATACGCAGTATTTT. Amino acid sequence: CASSLLAGQRGTDTQYF.

Here the CDR3 reads CASSIGQTSGGRNEQFF. CDR3 DNA: TGTGCCAGTAGTATAGGTCAGACTAGCGGGGGGAGGAATGAGCAGTTCTTC. V gene TRBV19 combines with J gene TRBJ2-1; 13 bases match TRBD2. J lost 7 bases, V lost 1 base, and 7 bases had no gene match. The germline CDR1 and CDR2 sequences are LNHDA and SQIVND (reference sequence). This CDR3 comprises 17 residues.